Listed here are 18 T cell receptor beta chains from one sample, sequenced in a study of memory CD4+ T cells and cytomegalovirus serostatus. Single viable CD3+CD4+CD8-CD45RO+ cells were sorted as the memory CD4+ T cells. Method: immunoSEQ multiplex PCR; TCRdb's copy keeps in-frame clones and lacks some. The data show about 96,000 clones, under 90% seen once. The sample was memory CD4+ T cells from blood. All receptors come from an adult in good health and CMV-seropositive.

This clone was counted many times. V is TRBV5-1 and J is TRBJ1-2; D unresolved. Per the germline V gene, CDR1 is SGHRS and CDR2 is YFSETQ. V was clipped by 0 bases and J by 0 bases, with 6 bases between them. The CDR3 runs to 14 residues. The CDR3 DNA sequence: TGCGCCAGCAGCTTGGATGGAGCTAACTATGGCTACACCTTC. It specifies CASSLDGANYGYTF.

The chain combines TRBV19 with TRBJ2-7; D unresolved. CDR1 and CDR2 from the germline V gene are LNHDA and SQIVND (reference sequence). Trimming cost V 1 base and J 0 bases, with 10 bases left between them. The CDR3 contains 15 residues. The chain's CDR3 is CASSIAHLSSYEQYF. CDR3 bases: TGTGCCAGTAGTATAGCACACCTAAGCTCCTACGAGCAGTACTTC.

The chain carries TRBV4-2 and TRBJ2-2; 7 bases align to TRBD1. The CDR3 sequence is 16 residues long. CDR1 and CDR2 (germline): LGHNA, YNFKEQ. Germline trimming cut 4 bases from V and 4 bases from J; bases unmatched to any gene: 9. This CDR3 reads CASSPGQRASTGELFF. The DNA of the CDR3 is TGTGCCAGCAGCCCGGGACAGAGGGCGAGCACCGGGGAGCTGTTTTTT.

This rearrangement joins TRBV29-1 to TRBJ1-4, with D unresolved. CDR3 length: 13 residues. CDR1 and CDR2 from the germline V gene are SQVTM and ANQGSEA. V shed 6 bases and J shed 4 bases, with 12 bases lying between them. Here the CDR3 reads CSVLLHLNEKLFF. In nucleotides, the CDR3 is TGCAGCGTGCTCCTACACCTTAATGAAAAACTGTTTTTT.

The chain employs TRBV19 and TRBJ2-7; 7 bases fit TRBD1. V lost 1 base, J lost 3 bases, and 6 bases stayed unmatched. CDR3 size: 15 residues. The germline CDR1 and CDR2 sequences are LNHDA and SQIVND (reference sequence). The CDR3: CASSIGQGSHYEQYF. The CDR3 nucleotides are TGTGCCAGTAGTATAGGACAGGGCAGCCACTACGAGCAGTACTTC.

The chain has TRBV6-1 and TRBJ2-7, with D perhaps assigned TRBD1 or TRBD2 (5 bases each). The CDR3 extends over 15 amino acids. Trimming stripped 8 bases from V and 5 bases from J, with 22 bases between. CDR1 MNHNS and CDR2 SASEGT come from the germline V gene. CDR3 coding DNA: TGTGCCAGCGGGGAGACCGGAAGGGGTCGGGACGAGCAGTACTTC. This translates into CASGETGRGRDEQYF.

The chain couples TRBV5-6 to TRBJ1-1; D might be TRBD1 (5 bases). Germline loops: CDR1 SGHDT, CDR2 YYEEEE. V was cut by 3 bases and J by 1 base, with 10 bases left in between. CDR3 length: 14 amino acids. CDR3 in DNA: TGTGCCAGCAGCTCGTCTGACAGGAACACTGAAGCTTTCTTT. It encodes CASSSSDRNTEAFF.

The rearrangement uses TRBV9 and TRBJ2-3, with TRBD1 identical over 7 bases. V lost 2 bases and J lost 2; bases outside the gene matches: 5. In germline, CDR1 is SGDLS, CDR2 YYNGEE. This CDR3 comprises 15 residues. In DNA form, the CDR3 reads TGTGCCAGCAGCGTCGGACAGGCCTCCACAGATACGCAGTATTTT. The encoded protein is CASSVGQASTDTQYF.

This sequence joins TRBV18 and TRBJ2-4; no firm D call. Germline V lookup: CDR1 KGHSH, CDR2 LQKENI. Trimming cost V 3 bases and J 0 bases, with 6 bases left between them. This CDR3 region has 14 residues. The chain's CDR3 is CASSPGVAKNIQYF. The CDR3, as DNA: TGTGCCAGCTCACCTGGGGTAGCCAAAAACATTCAGTACTTC.

The gene calls are TRBV4-3 and TRBJ2-2; D is unclear. Germline V gene sequence: CDR1 LGHNA, CDR2 YSLEER. The CDR3 has 15 amino acids. Trimming stripped 4 bases from V and 3 bases from J, with 12 bases between. The CDR3 DNA is TGCGCCAGCAGCCTAGCCGACCGAGACACCGGGGAGCTGTTTTTT. Amino acids: CASSLADRDTGELFF.

The V and J genes are TRBV19 and TRBJ2-5; 7 bases match TRBD2. Trimming at V came to 2 bases and at J to 7 bases, leaving 7 bases not matched to a gene. Per the germline V gene, CDR1 is LNHDA and CDR2 is SQIVND (reference sequence). This CDR3 is built from 14 residues. The CDR3 reads CASSILAAGGTQYF. In nucleotides, the CDR3 is TGTGCCAGTAGTATACTAGCGGCAGGCGGGACCCAGTACTTC.

The rearrangement links TRBV6-1 to TRBJ1-1, with D maybe TRBD1 (5 bases). The CDR3 has 13 residues. Deletions cut 6 bases from V and 3 bases from J, with 11 bases between. The germline CDR1 and CDR2 sequences are MNHNS and SASEGT. The CDR3, as DNA: TGTGCCAGCAGATTACAGGATTACACTGAAGCTTTCTTT. Translation gives CASRLQDYTEAFF.

This clone has only a few counts. The chain uses TRBV29-1 and TRBJ1-1; D uncertain. The CDR3 contains 12 residues. Per germline, CDR1 SQVTM and CDR2 ANQGSEA. Trimming took off 5 bases at V and 4 bases at J, with 11 bases between the two ends. CDR3 amino acids: CSVNRDFTEAFF. In DNA form, the CDR3 reads TGCAGCGTTAATAGGGATTTCACTGAAGCTTTCTTT.

The V call is TRBV10-3, the J call TRBJ1-2; perhaps TRBD1 as D (6 bases). V was trimmed by 7 bases and J by 2 bases, leaving 8 bases between them. This CDR3 has 12 residues. Germline-derived CDR1 and CDR2 are ENHRY and SYGVKD. The CDR3 DNA reads as TGTGCCATCAAAGGACAGAACTATGGCTACACCTTC. It yields the protein CAIKGQNYGYTF.

On this clone: The junction departs from the called germline gene at one end, perhaps through a read error. V usage is TRBV7-2 and J usage is TRBJ2-1; the match to TRBD2 covers 7 bases. Germline CDR1 reads SGHTA; CDR2 reads FQGNSA. This CDR3 contains 15 residues. CDR3 bases: TGTGCCAGCAGCATAGCTAGCGGAGTTGGGGATGAGCAGTTCTTC. Residues: CASSIASGVGDEQFF.

This chain uses TRBV28 with TRBJ1-2, with D unresolved. The CDR3 length is 17 residues. Germline-derived CDR1 and CDR2 are MDHEN and SYDVKM. The V gene lost 6 bases and the J gene lost 6 bases, with 26 bases spanning the gap. Here the CDR3 reads CASSPPTGRINRNGYTF. In DNA form, the CDR3 reads TGTGCCAGCAGCCCCCCCACCGGACGCATTAACAGAAATGGCTACACCTTC.

The CDR3 spells CASSSTGGETQYF. DNA for the CDR3: TGTGCCAGCAGCTCGACCGGGGGCGAGACCCAGTACTTC. The V gene is TRBV11-1, the J gene TRBJ2-5; D tentatively fits TRBD1 or TRBD2 (6 bases each). Trimming pared 4 bases from V and 5 bases from J, leaving 11 bases between. This CDR3 region has 13 residues. Germline lookup yields CDR1 SGHAT and CDR2 FQDESV (reference sequence). The variable domain in full, completed from reference TRBV11-1 and TRBJ2-5, reads EAEVAQSPRYKITEKSQAVAFWCDPISGHATLYWYRQILGQGPELLVQFQDESVVDDSQLPKDRFSAERLKGVDSTLKIQPAELGDSAMYLCASSSTGGETQYFGPGTRLLVL.

The chain carries TRBV10-3 and TRBJ2-1; D is unresolved. Deletions cut 5 bases from V and 3 bases from J, with 11 bases between. Germline V CDR1 and CDR2: ENHRY, SYGVKD. The CDR3 is made up of 14 amino acids. The CDR3 region is CAISNSDVYNEQFF. For the CDR3, the DNA is TGTGCCATCAGTAACTCGGACGTCTACAATGAGCAGTTCTTC.